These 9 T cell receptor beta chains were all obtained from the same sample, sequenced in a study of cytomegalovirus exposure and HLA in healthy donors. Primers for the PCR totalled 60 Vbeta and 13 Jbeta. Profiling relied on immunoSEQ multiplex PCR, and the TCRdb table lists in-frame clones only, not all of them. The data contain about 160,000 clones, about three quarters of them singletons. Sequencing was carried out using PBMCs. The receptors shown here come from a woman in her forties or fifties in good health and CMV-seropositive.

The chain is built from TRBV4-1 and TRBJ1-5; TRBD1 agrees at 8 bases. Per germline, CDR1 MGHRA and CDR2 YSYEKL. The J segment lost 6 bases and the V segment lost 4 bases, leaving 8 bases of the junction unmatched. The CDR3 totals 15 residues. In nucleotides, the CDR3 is TGCGCCAGCAGCCCCCCGGGACAGGCGCTTCAGCCCCAGCATTTT. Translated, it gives CASSPPGQALQPQHF.

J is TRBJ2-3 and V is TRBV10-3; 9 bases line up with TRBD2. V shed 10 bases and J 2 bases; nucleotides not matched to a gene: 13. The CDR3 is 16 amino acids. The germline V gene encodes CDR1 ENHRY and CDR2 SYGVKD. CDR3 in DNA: TGTGCCACGGGAAAGGGGCTAGCGGGGAACACAGATACGCAGTATTTT. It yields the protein CATGKGLAGNTDTQYF.

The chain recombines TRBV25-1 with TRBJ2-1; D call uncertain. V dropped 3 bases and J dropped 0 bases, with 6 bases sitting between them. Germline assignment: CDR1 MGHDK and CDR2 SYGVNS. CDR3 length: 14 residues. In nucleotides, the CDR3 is TGTGCCAGCAGTGAGGCGGCCTCCTACAATGAGCAGTTCTTC. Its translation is CASSEAASYNEQFF. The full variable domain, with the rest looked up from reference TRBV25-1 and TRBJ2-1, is EADIYQTPRYLVIGTGKKITLECSQTMGHDKMYWYQQDPGMELHLIHYSYGVNSTEKGDLSSESTVSRIRTEHFPLTLESARPSHTSQYLCASSEAASYNEQFFGPGTRLTVL.

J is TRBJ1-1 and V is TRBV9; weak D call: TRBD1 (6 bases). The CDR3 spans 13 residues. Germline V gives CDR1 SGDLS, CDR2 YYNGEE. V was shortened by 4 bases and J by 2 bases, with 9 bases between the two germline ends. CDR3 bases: TGTGCCAGCAGCCCAGGGGTTAACACTGAAGCTTTCTTT. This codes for CASSPGVNTEAFF.

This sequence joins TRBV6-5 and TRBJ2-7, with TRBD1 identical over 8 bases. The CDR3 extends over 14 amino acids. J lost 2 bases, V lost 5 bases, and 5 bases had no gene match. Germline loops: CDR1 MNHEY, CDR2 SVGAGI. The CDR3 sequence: CASSRQGSAYEQYF. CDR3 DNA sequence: TGTGCCAGCAGTCGACAGGGGAGCGCCTACGAGCAGTACTTC.

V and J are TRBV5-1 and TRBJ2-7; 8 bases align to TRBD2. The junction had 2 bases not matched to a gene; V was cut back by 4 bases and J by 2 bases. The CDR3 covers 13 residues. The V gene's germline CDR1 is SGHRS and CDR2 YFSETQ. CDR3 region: CASSRTSPYEQYF. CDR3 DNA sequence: TGCGCCAGCAGCCGGACTAGCCCCTACGAGCAGTACTTC.

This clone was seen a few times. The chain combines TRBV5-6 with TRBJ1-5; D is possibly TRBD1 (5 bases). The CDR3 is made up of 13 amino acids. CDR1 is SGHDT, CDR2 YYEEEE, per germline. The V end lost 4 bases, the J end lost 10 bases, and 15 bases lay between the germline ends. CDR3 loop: CASSLGGGSPQHF. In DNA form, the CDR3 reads TGTGCCAGCAGCCTCGGCGGGGGATCCCCCCAGCATTTT.

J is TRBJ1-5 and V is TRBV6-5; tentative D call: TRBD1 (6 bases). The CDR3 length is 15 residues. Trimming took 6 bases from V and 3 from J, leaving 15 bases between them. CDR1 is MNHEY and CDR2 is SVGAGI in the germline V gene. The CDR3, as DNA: TGTGCCAGCAGGGCCGGGACACTGACCAATCAGCCCCAGCATTTT. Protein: CASRAGTLTNQPQHF.

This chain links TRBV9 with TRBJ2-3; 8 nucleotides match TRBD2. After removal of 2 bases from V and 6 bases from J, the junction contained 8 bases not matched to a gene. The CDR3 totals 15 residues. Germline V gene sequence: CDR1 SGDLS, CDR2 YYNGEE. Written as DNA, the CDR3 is TGTGCCAGCAGCGTTACGGGAGGGCCTGCGGATACGCAGTATTTT. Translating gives CASSVTGGPADTQYF.